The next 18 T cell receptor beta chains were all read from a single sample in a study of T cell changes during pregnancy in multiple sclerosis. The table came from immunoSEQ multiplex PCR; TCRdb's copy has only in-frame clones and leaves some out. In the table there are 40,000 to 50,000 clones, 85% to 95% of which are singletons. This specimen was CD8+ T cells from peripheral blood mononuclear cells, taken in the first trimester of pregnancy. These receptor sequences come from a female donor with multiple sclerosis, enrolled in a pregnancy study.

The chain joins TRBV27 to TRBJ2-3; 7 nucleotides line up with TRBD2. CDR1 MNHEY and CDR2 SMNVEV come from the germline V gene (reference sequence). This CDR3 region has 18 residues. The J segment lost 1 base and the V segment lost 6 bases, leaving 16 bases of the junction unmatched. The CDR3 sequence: CASSLMPPSAGGTDTQYF. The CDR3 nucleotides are TGTGCCAGCAGCCTTATGCCCCCCTCCGCGGGGGGCACAGATACGCAGTATTTT.

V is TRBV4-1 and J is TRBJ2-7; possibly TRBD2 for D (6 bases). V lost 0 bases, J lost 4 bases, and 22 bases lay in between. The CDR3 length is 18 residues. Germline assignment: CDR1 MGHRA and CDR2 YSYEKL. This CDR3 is CASSQEASPGGEGYEQYF. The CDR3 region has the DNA TGCGCCAGCAGCCAAGAGGCTTCGCCCGGGGGTGAAGGGTACGAGCAGTACTTC.

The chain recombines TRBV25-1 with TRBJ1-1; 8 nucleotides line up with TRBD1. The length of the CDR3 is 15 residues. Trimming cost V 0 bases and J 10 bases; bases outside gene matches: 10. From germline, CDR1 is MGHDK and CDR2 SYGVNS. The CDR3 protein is CASSEYGSTGGLAFF. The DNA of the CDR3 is TGTGCCAGCAGTGAATACGGCTCTACAGGGGGACTAGCTTTCTTT.

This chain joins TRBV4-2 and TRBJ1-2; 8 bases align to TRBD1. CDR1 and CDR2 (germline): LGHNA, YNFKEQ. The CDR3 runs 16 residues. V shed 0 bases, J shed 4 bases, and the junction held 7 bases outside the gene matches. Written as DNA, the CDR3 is TGTGCCAGCAGCCAAGAAGGACAGGGCGGTGCCTATGGCTACACCTTC. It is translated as CASSQEGQGGAYGYTF.

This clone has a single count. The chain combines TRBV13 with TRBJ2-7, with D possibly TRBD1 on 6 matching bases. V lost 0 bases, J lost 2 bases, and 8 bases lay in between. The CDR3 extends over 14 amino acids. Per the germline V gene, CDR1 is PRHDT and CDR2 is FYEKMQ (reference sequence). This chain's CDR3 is CASSLGRGAYEQYF. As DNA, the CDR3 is TGTGCCAGCAGCTTAGGCAGGGGAGCCTACGAGCAGTACTTC.

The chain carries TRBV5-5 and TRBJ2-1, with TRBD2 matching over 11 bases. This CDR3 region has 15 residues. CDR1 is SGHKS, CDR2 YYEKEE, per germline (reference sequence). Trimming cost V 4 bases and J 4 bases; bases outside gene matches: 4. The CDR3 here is CASSLLAGGYNEQFF. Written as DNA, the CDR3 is TGTGCCAGCAGCCTTCTAGCGGGGGGTTACAATGAGCAGTTCTTC.

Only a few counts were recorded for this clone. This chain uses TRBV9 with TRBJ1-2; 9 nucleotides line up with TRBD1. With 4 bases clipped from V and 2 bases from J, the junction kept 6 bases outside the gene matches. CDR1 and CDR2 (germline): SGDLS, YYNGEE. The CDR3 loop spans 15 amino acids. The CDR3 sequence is CASSLRQGVNYGYTF. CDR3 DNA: TGTGCCAGCAGCTTACGACAGGGGGTAAACTATGGCTACACCTTC.

Written as DNA, the CDR3 is TGTGCCAGCAGCCTCTTTGGGGAGTGGGCCACAGATACGCAGTATTTT. Its translation: CASSLFGEWATDTQYF. The rearrangement joins TRBV14 to TRBJ2-3; the D gene is possibly TRBD2 (5 bases). V was clipped by 4 bases and J by 2 bases, with 16 bases between them. The CDR3 consists of 16 residues. CDR1 SGHDN and CDR2 FVKESK come from the germline V gene.

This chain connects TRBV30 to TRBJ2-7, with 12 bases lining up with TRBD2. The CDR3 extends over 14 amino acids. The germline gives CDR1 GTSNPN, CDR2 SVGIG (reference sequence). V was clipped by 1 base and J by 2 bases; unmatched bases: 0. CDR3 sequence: CAWSGLAGAYEQYF. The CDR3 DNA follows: TGTGCCTGGAGTGGACTAGCGGGAGCCTACGAGCAGTACTTC. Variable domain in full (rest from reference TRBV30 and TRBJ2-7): SQTIHQWPATLVQPVGSPLSLECTVEGTSNPNLYWYRQAAGRGLQLLFYSVGIGQISSEVPQNLSASRPQDRQFILSSKKLLLSDSGFYLCAWSGLAGAYEQYFGPGTRLTVT.

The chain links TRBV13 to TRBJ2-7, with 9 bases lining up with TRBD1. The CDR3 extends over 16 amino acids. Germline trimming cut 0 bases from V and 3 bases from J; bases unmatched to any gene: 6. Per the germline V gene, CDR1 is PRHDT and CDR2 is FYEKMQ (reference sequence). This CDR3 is CASSLGGQGRHYEQYF. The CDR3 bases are TGTGCCAGCAGCTTAGGGGGACAGGGAAGACACTACGAGCAGTACTTC.

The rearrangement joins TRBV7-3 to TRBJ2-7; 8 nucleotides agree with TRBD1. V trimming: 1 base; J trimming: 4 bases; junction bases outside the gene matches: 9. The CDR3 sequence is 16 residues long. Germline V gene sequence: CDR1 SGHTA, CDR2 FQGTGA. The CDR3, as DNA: TGTGCCAGCAGCTTAATTTCGACAGGGGAAACGTACGAGCAGTACTTC. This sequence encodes CASSLISTGETYEQYF.

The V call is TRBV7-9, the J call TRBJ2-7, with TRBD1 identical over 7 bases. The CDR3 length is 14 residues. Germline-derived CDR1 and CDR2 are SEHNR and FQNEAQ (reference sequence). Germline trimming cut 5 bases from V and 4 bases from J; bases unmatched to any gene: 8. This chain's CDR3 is CASSDNRGRYEQYF. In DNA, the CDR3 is TGTGCCAGCAGCGATAACAGGGGACGGTACGAGCAGTACTTC.

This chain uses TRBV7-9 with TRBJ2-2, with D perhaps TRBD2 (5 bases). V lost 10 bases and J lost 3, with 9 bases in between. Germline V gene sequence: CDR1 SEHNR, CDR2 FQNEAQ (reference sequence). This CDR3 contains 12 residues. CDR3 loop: CAIAGDTGELFF. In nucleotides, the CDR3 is TGTGCCATCGCCGGGGACACCGGGGAGCTGTTTTTT.

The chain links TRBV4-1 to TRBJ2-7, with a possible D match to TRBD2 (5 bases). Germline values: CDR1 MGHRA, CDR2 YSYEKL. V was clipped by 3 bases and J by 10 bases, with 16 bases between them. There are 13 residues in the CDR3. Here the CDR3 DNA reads TGCGCCAGCAGCCATCCGGCGGGTGAGGAACAGTACTTC. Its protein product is CASSHPAGEEQYF.

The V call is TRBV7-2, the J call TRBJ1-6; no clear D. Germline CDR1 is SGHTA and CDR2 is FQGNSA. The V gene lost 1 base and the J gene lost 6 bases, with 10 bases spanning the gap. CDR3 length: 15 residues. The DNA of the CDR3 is TGTGCCAGCAGCTTAGGACTTCCCTTTAATTCACCCCTCCACTTT. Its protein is CASSLGLPFNSPLHF.

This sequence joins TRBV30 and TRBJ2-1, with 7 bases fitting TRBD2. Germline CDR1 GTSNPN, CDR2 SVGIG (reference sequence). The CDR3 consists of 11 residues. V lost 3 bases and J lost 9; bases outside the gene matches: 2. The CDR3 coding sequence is TGTGCCTGGAGGACGGGGGGTGAGCAGTTCTTC. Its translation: CAWRTGGEQFF. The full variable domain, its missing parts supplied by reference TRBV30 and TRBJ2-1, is SQTIHQWPATLVQPVGSPLSLECTVEGTSNPNLYWYRQAAGRGLQLLFYSVGIGQISSEVPQNLSASRPQDRQFILSSKKLLLSDSGFYLCAWRTGGEQFFGPGTRLTVL.

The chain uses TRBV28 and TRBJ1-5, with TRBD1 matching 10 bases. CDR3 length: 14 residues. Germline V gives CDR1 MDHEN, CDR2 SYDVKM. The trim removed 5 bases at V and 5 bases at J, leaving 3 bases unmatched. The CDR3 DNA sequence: TGTGCCAGCAGTCCTGGGACAGGGGATCAGCCCCAGCATTTT. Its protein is CASSPGTGDQPQHF. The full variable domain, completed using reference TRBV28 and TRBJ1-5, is DVKVTQSSRYLVKRTGEKVFLECVQDMDHENMFWYRQDPGLGLRLIYFSYDVKMKEKGDIPEGYSVSREKKERFSLILESASTNQTSMYLCASSPGTGDQPQHFGDGTRLSIL.

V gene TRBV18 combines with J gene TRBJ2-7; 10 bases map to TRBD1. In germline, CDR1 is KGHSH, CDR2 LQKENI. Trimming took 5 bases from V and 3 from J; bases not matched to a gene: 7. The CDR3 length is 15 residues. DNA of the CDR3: TGTGCCAGCTCAACCGGGACAGGGGTATTCTACGAGCAGTACTTC. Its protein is CASSTGTGVFYEQYF.